The clone carrying this T cell receptor beta chain was detected only a few times. Its specificity is unknown. Germline V CDR1 and CDR2: MNHNS, SASEGT. CDR3 length: 13 amino acids. Trimming removed 6 bases at V and 12 bases at J, with 20 bases between. Addition of a universal primer site occurred through template switching, and cDNA carried unique molecular identifiers. Each CDR3 protein gets one entry after TCRdb re-called the 5' RACE reads with MiXCR. The data hold about 920,000 distinct CDR3 sequences, with around an eighth observed a single time. This specimen belongs to a study of identical twins. Notes on the study in general: For out-of-frame beta sequences, excess twin sharing was weaker.

These data also formed part of another study, on yellow fever vaccine responses in identical twins.

This TCR was recovered from a woman aged 18-29 years in good health. The chain joins TRBV6-1 to TRBJ1-1; D is uncertain. The material sequenced was PBMCs. CDR3 amino acids: CASSHGGGSYSFF. CDR3 in DNA: TGTGCCAGCAGCCACGGCGGCGGCAGTTATTCTTTCTTT.